The 29 T cell receptor beta chains below all came from one sample that was sequenced in a study of cytomegalovirus exposure and HLA in healthy donors. Clones were sequenced by immunoSEQ multiplex PCR, and TCRdb holds only the in-frame ones, with some missing. This table has roughly 90,000 clones, under 95% appearing once. The sample comprised PBMCs. The receptors were gathered from a woman in her 30s in good health and CMV-seropositive.

V gene TRBV30 combines with J gene TRBJ2-1; D may be TRBD2 (5 bases). Per germline, CDR1 GTSNPN and CDR2 SVGIG (reference sequence). The CDR3 has 12 residues. Between the trimmed V and J ends, which lost 7 bases and 7 bases, there was a span of 14 bases. The CDR3 protein is CASSTTRNEQFF. In nucleotides, the CDR3 is TGTGCCTCCTCGACTACTAGAAATGAGCAGTTCTTC. Full variable domain (outside the CDR3, taken from reference TRBV30 and TRBJ2-1): SQTIHQWPATLVQPVGSPLSLECTVEGTSNPNLYWYRQAAGRGLQLLFYSVGIGQISSEVPQNLSASRPQDRQFILSSKKLLLSDSGFYLCASSTTRNEQFFGPGTRLTVL.

The gene calls are TRBV25-1 and TRBJ2-7; 7 bases are shared with TRBD2. CDR1 is MGHDK, CDR2 SYGVNS, per germline. V lost 0 bases and J lost 2; bases outside the gene matches: 4. The CDR3 loop spans 15 amino acids. The CDR3 is CASSEYGGSAYEQYF. DNA for the CDR3: TGTGCCAGCAGTGAATACGGCGGGAGCGCCTACGAGCAGTACTTC.

The chain recombines TRBV28 with TRBJ1-4; the D gene is possibly TRBD1 (6 bases). CDR1 is MDHEN, CDR2 SYDVKM, per germline. The CDR3 has 17 amino acids. The germline V and J ends were trimmed by 4 bases and 5 bases, with 20 bases remaining between them. The CDR3 bases are TGTGCCAGCAGTTGCAAATCCTTACAGGGACCCAATGAAAAACTGTTTTTT. It codes for CASSCKSLQGPNEKLFF.

This clone was picked up one time. V is TRBV5-4 and J is TRBJ2-1, with 8 bases that match TRBD2. Germline CDR1 SGHNT, CDR2 YYREEE (reference sequence). V trimming: 4 bases; J trimming: 4 bases; junction bases outside the gene matches: 7. The CDR3 runs 15 residues. The CDR3 DNA sequence: TGTGCCAGCAGCCTCACTAGCGGAACTTACAATGAGCAGTTCTTC. Protein sequence: CASSLTSGTYNEQFF. Combining the CDR3 with reference TRBV5-4 and TRBJ2-1 gives the whole variable domain ETGVTQSPTHLIKTRGQQVTLRCSSQSGHNTVSWYQQALGQGPQFIFQYYREEENGRGNFPPRFSGLQFPNYSSELNVNALELDDSALYLCASSLTSGTYNEQFFGPGTRLTVL.

The chain employs TRBV28 and TRBJ2-5; D may be TRBD1 (6 bases). V dropped 5 bases and J dropped 4 bases, with 17 bases sitting between them. Germline V lookup: CDR1 MDHEN, CDR2 SYDVKM. The CDR3 totals 15 residues. The CDR3 protein is CASSSPRTGRETQYF. The CDR3 coding sequence is TGTGCCAGCAGTAGCCCCCGAACAGGGAGAGAGACCCAGTACTTC.

This clone was detected once. This chain joins TRBV7-9 and TRBJ2-1; 7 bases align to TRBD2. This CDR3 comprises 13 residues. V was clipped by 3 bases and J by 8 bases; unmatched bases: 4. Germline assignment: CDR1 SEHNR and CDR2 FQNEAQ (reference sequence). The chain's CDR3 is CASSLRTSDEQFF. The CDR3 DNA follows: TGTGCCAGCAGCTTGCGGACTAGTGATGAGCAGTTCTTC.

This clone occurred a few times. This sequence joins TRBV11-3 and TRBJ2-7; 7 bases align to TRBD1. V dropped 5 bases and J dropped 12; count of bases not matched to a gene: 7. Germline CDR1 is SGHNT and CDR2 is YENEEA. The CDR3 extends over 11 amino acids. The DNA of the CDR3 is TGTGCCAGCAGCCAGCACAGGGGTTCGTACTTC. Translated, it gives CASSQHRGSYF.

The V and J genes are TRBV19 and TRBJ2-3, with a tentative D call TRBD2 (6 bases). The CDR3 runs to 16 residues. V lost 5 bases and J lost 4, with 19 bases in between. Germline V lookup: CDR1 LNHDA, CDR2 SQIVND (reference sequence). The CDR3 DNA reads TGTGCCAGTAGTCTCCCCCGCGGAGGGACCGCAGATACGCAGTATTTT. As protein: CASSLPRGGTADTQYF.

The chain joins TRBV10-3 to TRBJ2-1, with D possibly being TRBD1 (5 bases). This CDR3 comprises 15 residues. The germline V and J ends were trimmed by 4 bases and 3 bases, with 13 bases remaining between them. Germline CDR1 is ENHRY and CDR2 is SYGVKD. Here the CDR3 reads CAISALTVYYNEQFF. CDR3 coding DNA: TGTGCCATCAGTGCCCTGACAGTCTACTACAATGAGCAGTTCTTC.

V gene TRBV4-2 combines with J gene TRBJ2-6; 7 bases match TRBD1. The CDR3 sequence is 19 residues long. J gave up 2 bases and V 3 bases, and 13 bases lay outside the gene matches. Looked up from germline, CDR1 is LGHNA and CDR2 is YNFKEQ. The DNA for the CDR3 is TGTGCCAGCAGCCAGGCCTCCGGGACAGCGTTAACTGGGGCCAACGTCCTGACTTTC. It translates to CASSQASGTALTGANVLTF.

This clone was found a few times. This chain connects TRBV6-4 to TRBJ2-3; TRBD2 matches at 14 bases. The CDR3 is 16 amino acids. Germline V CDR1 and CDR2: MRHNA, SNTAGT. Losses at the gene ends were 6 bases for V and 5 bases for J; bases not matched to a gene: 7. CDR3 protein: CASSETSGRAVDTQYF. The CDR3, as DNA: TGTGCCAGCAGCGAGACTAGCGGGAGGGCCGTAGATACGCAGTATTTT.

This clone was recorded only once. CDR3 sequence: CASSPHTGLAGANVLTF. CDR3 in DNA: TGTGCCAGCAGTCCCCATACAGGGTTAGCTGGGGCCAACGTCCTGACTTTC. The chain employs TRBV28 and TRBJ2-6, with a possible D match to TRBD1 (6 bases). Trimming pared 5 bases from V and 2 bases from J, leaving 16 bases between. CDR1 MDHEN and CDR2 SYDVKM come from the germline V gene. This CDR3 comprises 17 residues.

This chain uses TRBV28 with TRBJ2-7; 11 nucleotides line up with TRBD1. The CDR3 is 15 residues long. Germline CDR1 MDHEN, CDR2 SYDVKM. V shed 7 bases and J 9 bases; nucleotides not matched to a gene: 14. The CDR3 is CASIPTGTGGAGQYF. In DNA, the CDR3 is TGTGCCAGCATTCCCACCGGGACAGGGGGAGCTGGGCAGTACTTC.

The rearrangement uses TRBV27 and TRBJ2-1; D possibly corresponds to TRBD1 (6 bases). CDR3 length: 14 amino acids. Germline V gene data show CDR1 as MNHEY and CDR2 as SMNVEV (reference sequence). The V and J ends lost 5 bases and 3 bases respectively, with 11 bases between them. This CDR3 reads CASSLRDIYNEQFF. The CDR3 DNA reads TGTGCCAGCAGTCTCCGGGACATCTACAATGAGCAGTTCTTC.

This clone has only one observation. The rearrangement joins TRBV6-5 to TRBJ2-1, with D unclear. Trimming took 6 bases from V and 6 from J, leaving 9 bases between them. Germline values: CDR1 MNHEY, CDR2 SVGAGI. This CDR3 contains 12 residues. For the CDR3, the DNA is TGTGCCAGCAGCCCGTCTCCCAATGAGCAGTTCTTC. This encodes CASSPSPNEQFF.

The chain uses TRBV15 and TRBJ2-7, with TRBD1 matching 8 bases. The CDR3 has 17 amino acids. The V segment lost 1 base and the J segment 1 base; nucleotides outside the gene matches: 9. In germline, CDR1 is LNHNV, CDR2 YYDKDF (reference sequence). The CDR3 loop reads CATSRARSGTGSYEQYF. For the CDR3, the DNA is TGTGCCACCAGCAGAGCCCGTTCCGGGACAGGATCCTACGAGCAGTACTTC.

The rearrangement joins TRBV7-9 to TRBJ1-1; the match to TRBD1 covers 10 bases. V dropped 3 bases and J dropped 3; count of bases not matched to a gene: 4. CDR1 is SEHNR and CDR2 is FQNEAQ in the germline V gene (reference sequence). This CDR3 has 15 amino acids. Here the CDR3 DNA reads TGTGCCAGCAGCTTCAGACAGGGGGCGGACACTGAAGCTTTCTTT. Protein sequence: CASSFRQGADTEAFF.

The chain employs TRBV5-8 and TRBJ2-2; 8 bases agree with TRBD2. The J segment lost 6 bases and the V segment lost 1 base, leaving 11 bases of the junction unmatched. The CDR3 extends over 17 amino acids. Looked up from germline, CDR1 is SGHTS and CDR2 is YDEGEE. CDR3 DNA sequence: TGTGCCAGCAGCTTGCGGCTGACGGGAGGGAGCCCCGGGGAGCTGTTTTTT. Translation: CASSLRLTGGSPGELFF.

The CDR3 sequence: CASSSLAELYNEQFF. The DNA for the CDR3 is TGTGCCAGCAGCTCCCTAGCGGAGCTCTACAATGAGCAGTTCTTC. This rearrangement joins TRBV7-9 to TRBJ2-1, with TRBD2 matching 7 bases. The CDR3 is 15 amino acids. With V trimmed by 4 bases and J by 3 bases, 6 bases remained unmatched. The germline V gene encodes CDR1 SEHNR and CDR2 FQNEAQ (reference sequence).

This chain joins TRBV14 and TRBJ2-2, with D possibly TRBD1 on 5 matching bases. The germline V and J ends were trimmed by 6 bases and 2 bases, with 13 bases remaining between them. The CDR3 spans 15 residues. Germline CDR1 SGHDN, CDR2 FVKESK. CDR3 loop: CASSQLGRNTGELFF. As DNA, the CDR3 is TGTGCCAGCAGTCAATTGGGGCGTAACACCGGGGAGCTGTTTTTT. The entire variable domain, with the rest obtained from reference TRBV14 and TRBJ2-2, is as follows: EAGVTQFPSHSVIEKGQTVTLRCDPISGHDNLYWYRRVMGKEIKFLLHFVKESKQDESGMPNNRFLAERTGGTYSTLKVQPAELEDSGVYFCASSQLGRNTGELFFGEGSRLTVL.

CDR3 sequence (DNA): TGTGCCAGCAGTCTTGACAGGGGCTACGAGCAGTACTTC. Protein product: CASSLDRGYEQYF. The chain is built from TRBV27 and TRBJ2-7; 8 bases align to TRBD1. Per germline, CDR1 MNHEY and CDR2 SMNVEV (reference sequence). The CDR3 contains 13 residues. Unmatched junction bases numbered 3, after V lost 5 bases and J lost 3 bases.

The rearrangement joins TRBV28 to TRBJ1-4; the D gene is possibly TRBD1 (5 bases). Germline CDR1 and CDR2: MDHEN and SYDVKM. This CDR3 region has 16 residues. V was shortened by 4 bases and J by 6 bases, with 18 bases between the two germline ends. The CDR3 sequence: CASSWSRWGVDEKLFF. The CDR3, as DNA: TGTGCCAGCAGTTGGAGTCGTTGGGGGGTGGATGAAAAACTGTTTTTT. Supplemented by reference TRBV28 and TRBJ1-4, the full variable domain reads DVKVTQSSRYLVKRTGEKVFLECVQDMDHENMFWYRQDPGLGLRLIYFSYDVKMKEKGDIPEGYSVSREKKERFSLILESASTNQTSMYLCASSWSRWGVDEKLFFGSGTQLSVL.

The V gene is TRBV29-1, the J gene TRBJ2-3; tentative D call: TRBD1 (6 bases). This CDR3 comprises 13 residues. V lost 4 bases to trimming and J lost 3 bases, with 11 bases between them. The germline gives CDR1 SQVTM, CDR2 ANQGSEA. CDR3 amino acids: CSVVGHLTDTQYF. CDR3 bases: TGCAGCGTTGTGGGACACCTGACAGATACGCAGTATTTT.

The chain uses TRBV7-2 and TRBJ1-2; no definite D call. This CDR3 contains 12 residues. Trimming pared 1 base from V and 5 bases from J, leaving 5 bases between. From germline, CDR1 is SGHTA and CDR2 FQGNSA. The CDR3 DNA follows: TGTGCCAGCAGCTTAGTCGAGTATGGCTACACCTTC. Translated: CASSLVEYGYTF.

The V call is TRBV30, the J call TRBJ1-5; D may be TRBD1 (5 bases). From germline, CDR1 is GTSNPN and CDR2 SVGIG (reference sequence). The V and J ends lost 0 bases and 6 bases respectively, with 15 bases between them. The CDR3 length is 15 residues. For the CDR3, the DNA is TGTGCCTGGAGTGTACGTTCAGGGCCGGGTCAGCCCCAGCATTTT. Its translation: CAWSVRSGPGQPQHF.

The chain has TRBV6-5 and TRBJ2-7; 10 bases fit TRBD2. After removal of 2 bases from V and 2 bases from J, the junction contained 3 bases not matched to a gene. CDR1 is MNHEY, CDR2 SVGAGI, per germline. The CDR3 covers 15 residues. Here the CDR3 DNA reads TGTGCCAGCAGTTACGAAGCGGGAGGGCCCTACGAGCAGTACTTC. It encodes CASSYEAGGPYEQYF.

The V call is TRBV30, the J call TRBJ2-7, with 7 bases aligning to TRBD1. Germline lookup yields CDR1 GTSNPN and CDR2 SVGIG (reference sequence). With 7 bases clipped from V and 3 bases from J, the junction kept 9 bases outside the gene matches. CDR3 length: 13 residues. This CDR3 reads CAYTGTDDYEQYF. For the CDR3, the DNA is TGTGCCTACACCGGGACAGACGACTACGAGCAGTACTTC.

The chain links TRBV5-1 to TRBJ1-1, with 7 bases aligning to TRBD1. CDR1 and CDR2 from the germline V gene are SGHRS and YFSETQ. The V and J ends lost 4 bases and 1 base, in that order; junction bases with no gene match: 7. The CDR3 extends over 15 amino acids. The CDR3 here is CASSPTGTANTEAFF. The CDR3 nucleotides read TGCGCCAGCAGCCCGACCGGGACAGCGAACACTGAAGCTTTCTTT.

V gene TRBV5-4 combines with J gene TRBJ2-3; D possibly corresponds to TRBD2 (6 bases). V was pared by 0 bases and J by 3 bases, with 11 bases between. CDR3 length equals 15 residues. In germline, CDR1 is SGHNT, CDR2 YYREEE (reference sequence). This CDR3 is CASSLEWGETDTQYF. DNA of the CDR3: TGTGCCAGCAGCTTGGAATGGGGGGAGACAGATACGCAGTATTTT.